This entry describes one T cell receptor beta chain. Sequencing used immunoSEQ multiplex PCR; TCRdb keeps in-frame clones, though not all of them. The sample consists of over 10,000 clones, roughly 72% of them appearing once. This CDR3 region has 13 residues. Germline V gene data show CDR1 as SQVTM and CDR2 as ANQGSEA. V was pared by 6 bases and J by 2 bases, with 14 bases between. The data derive from a study of tumor-infiltrating lymphocytes in localized non-small cell lung cancer. Across the whole study: Patients included smokers and never-smokers with various histologies, some sampled after neoadjuvant chemotherapy. Resected tumor was paired with non-adjacent uninvolved lung from the same patient.

The sample was uninvolved lung tissue not adjacent to the tumor. The V gene is TRBV29-1, the J gene TRBJ2-7; maybe TRBD1 (5 bases). The TCR comes from a human donor with non-small cell lung cancer. The CDR3 sequence: CSVTTVYPYEQYF. The DNA for the CDR3 is TGCAGCGTGACGACAGTCTATCCCTACGAGCAGTACTTC.